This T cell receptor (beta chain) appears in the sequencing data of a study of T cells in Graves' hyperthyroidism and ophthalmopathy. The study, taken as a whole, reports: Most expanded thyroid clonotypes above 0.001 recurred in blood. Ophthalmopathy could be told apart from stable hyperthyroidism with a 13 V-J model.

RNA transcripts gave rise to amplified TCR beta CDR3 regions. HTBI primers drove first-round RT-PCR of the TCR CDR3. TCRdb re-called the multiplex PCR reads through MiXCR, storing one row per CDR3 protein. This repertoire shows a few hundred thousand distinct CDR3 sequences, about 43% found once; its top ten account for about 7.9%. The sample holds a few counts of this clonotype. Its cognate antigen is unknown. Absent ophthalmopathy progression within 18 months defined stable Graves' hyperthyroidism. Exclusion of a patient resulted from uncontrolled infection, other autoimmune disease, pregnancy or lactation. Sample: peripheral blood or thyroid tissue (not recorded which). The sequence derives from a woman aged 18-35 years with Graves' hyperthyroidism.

This CDR3 is CASRPTWGTEAFF. The CDR3 DNA sequence: TGTGCCAGCAGACCCACATGGGGCACTGAAGCTTTCTTT. The chain recombines TRBV7-9 with TRBJ1-1; D gene uncertain. The CDR3 is 13 residues long. The V gene lost 6 bases and the J gene lost 4 bases, with 12 bases spanning the gap. The germline gives CDR1 SEHNR, CDR2 FQNEAQ (reference sequence).